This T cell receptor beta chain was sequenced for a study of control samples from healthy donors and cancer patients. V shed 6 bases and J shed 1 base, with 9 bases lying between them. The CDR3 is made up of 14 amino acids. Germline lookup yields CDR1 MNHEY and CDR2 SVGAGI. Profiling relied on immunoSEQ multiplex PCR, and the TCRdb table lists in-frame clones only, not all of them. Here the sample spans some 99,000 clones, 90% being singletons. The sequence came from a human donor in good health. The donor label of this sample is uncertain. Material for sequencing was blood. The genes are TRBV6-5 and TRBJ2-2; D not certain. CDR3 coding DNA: TGTGCCAGCAGGCCGCCCAGGAACACCGGGGAGCTGTTTTTT. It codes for CASRPPRNTGELFF.